This T cell receptor (beta chain) was captured in a study of prognosis after radiotherapy for stage I lung cancer. General study points: In patients who developed distant metastases, Shannon entropy measured after stereotactic body radiation therapy was lower, and baseline Shannon entropy was not associated with metastases.

Amplicons of TCR beta CDR3 were generated from genomic DNA by two-round multiplex PCR. Every TRBV and TRBJ gene had its own specific primer in first-round PCR. Each CDR3 protein gets one entry after TCRdb re-called the multiplex PCR reads with MiXCR. The sample lists 59,000 or so distinct CDR3 sequences; about 30% were seen once. Comments on this clonotype: Its antigen is unknown.

The germline V gene encodes CDR1 SNHLY and CDR2 FYNNEI. The CDR3 spans 13 residues. The V and J ends lost 7 bases and 2 bases, in that order; junction bases with no gene match: 2. This sequence was found in a donor over 45 with non-small cell lung cancer. The source material was PBMCs, sampled before or after stereotactic body radiation therapy (not recorded which). The chain links TRBV2 to TRBJ2-3, with 8 bases matching TRBD2. CDR3 amino acids: CASTGGATDTQYF. The CDR3 region has the DNA TGTGCCAGCACGGGGGGGGCCACAGATACGCAGTATTTT.